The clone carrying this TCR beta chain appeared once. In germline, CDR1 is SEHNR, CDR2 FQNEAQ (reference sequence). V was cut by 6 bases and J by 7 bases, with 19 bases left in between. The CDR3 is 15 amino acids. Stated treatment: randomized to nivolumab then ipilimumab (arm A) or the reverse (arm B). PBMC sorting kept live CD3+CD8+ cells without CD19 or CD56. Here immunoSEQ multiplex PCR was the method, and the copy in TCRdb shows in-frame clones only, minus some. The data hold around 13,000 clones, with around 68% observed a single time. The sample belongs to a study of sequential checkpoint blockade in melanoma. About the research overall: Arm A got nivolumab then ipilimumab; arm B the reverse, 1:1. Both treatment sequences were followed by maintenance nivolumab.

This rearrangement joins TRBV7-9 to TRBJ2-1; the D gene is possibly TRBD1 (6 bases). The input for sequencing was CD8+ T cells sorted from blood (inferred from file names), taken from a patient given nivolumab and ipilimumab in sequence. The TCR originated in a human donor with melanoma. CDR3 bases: TGTGCCAGCAGTTCTCCGGGACCGAGGGGGAATGAGCAGTTCTTC. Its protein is CASSSPGPRGNEQFF.